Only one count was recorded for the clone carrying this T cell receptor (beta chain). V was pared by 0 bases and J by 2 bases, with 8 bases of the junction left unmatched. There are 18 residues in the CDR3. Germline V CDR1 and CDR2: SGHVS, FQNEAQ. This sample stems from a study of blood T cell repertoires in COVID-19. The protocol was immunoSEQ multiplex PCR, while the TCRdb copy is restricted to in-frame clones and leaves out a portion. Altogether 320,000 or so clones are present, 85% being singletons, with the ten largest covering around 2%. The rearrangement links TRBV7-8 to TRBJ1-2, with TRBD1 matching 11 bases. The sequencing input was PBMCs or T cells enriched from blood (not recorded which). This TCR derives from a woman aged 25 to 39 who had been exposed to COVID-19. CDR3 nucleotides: TGTGCCAGCAGCTTAGCGGGGGACAGGGGGAGAGCGAACTATGGCTACACCTTC. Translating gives CASSLAGDRGRANYGYTF.